This is a list of T cell receptor beta chains from one sample in a study of blood T cell repertoires in COVID-19. Using immunoSEQ multiplex PCR, the repertoire was profiled, and TCRdb retains in-frame clones only, with some absent. This sample yields about 110,000 clones, of which approximately 80% are seen a single time; roughly 4.3% belongs to the top ten. Specimen: peripheral blood. The receptors come from a man between 65 and 85 years old with acute or convalescent COVID-19. The CDR3 runs from the conserved cysteine through the conserved F or W.

TRBV5-6	TRBJ2-7	CASSWTAIPYEQYF
TRBV5-1	TRBJ2-4	CASSLSGQGLNIQYF
TRBV19	TRBJ2-2	CASSFGTSGGHFTGELFF
TRBV21-1	TRBJ1-5	CASSSPGHLSNQPQHF
TRBV6-5	TRBJ1-3	CASSQNSGNTIYF
TRBV5-1	TRBJ1-2	CASSLTGAYGYTF
TRBV19	TRBJ2-3	CASKALTSTDTQYF
TRBV6-6	TRBJ2-7	CASSPLGEPYEQYF
TRBV29-1	TRBJ1-2	CSVPGQGTLYGYTF
TRBV11-2	TRBJ2-2	CASSLDRPTRTGELFF
TRBV24-1	TRBJ2-2	CATSDGTLNTGELFF
TRBV2	TRBJ1-2	CASTRDREYGYTF
TRBV9	TRBJ1-2	CASSVDGISYGYTF
TRBV18	TRBJ1-1	CASSSTTGGTLEAFF
TRBV11-3	TRBJ1-6	CASSLEGASPLHF
TRBV11-2	TRBJ2-1	CASSLISGSSYNEQFF
TRBV7-2	TRBJ2-5	CAGGQARQETQYF
TRBV9	TRBJ1-1	CASSVGVQGATEAFF
TRBV6-5	TRBJ2-1	CASSYFQVHNEQFF
TRBV5-1	TRBJ2-2	CASSSQTGNTGELFF
TRBV9	TRBJ1-2	CASSVAEGGLGGYTF
TRBV7-2	TRBJ2-1	CASKPGQAYNEQFF
TRBV6-6	TRBJ1-2	CASSYDGGGYTF
TRBV3-1/TRBV3-2	TRBJ2-3	CASSQVTSPSRLAGVDSSTDTQYF
TRBV6-5	TRBJ1-2	CASSRQGADYGYTF
TRBV5-4	TRBJ2-6	CASSFYSGANVLTF
TRBV6-6	TRBJ1-1	CASTIVGGGNTEAFF
TRBV19	TRBJ1-1	CASTQPENTEAFF
TRBV27	TRBJ1-6	CASSLKGRATYNSPLHF
TRBV18	TRBJ2-5	CASSAGETQYF
TRBV6-5	TRBJ2-1	CASSYGQGGQNEQFF
TRBV5-6	TRBJ2-7	CASTSVAGEQYF
TRBV7-3	TRBJ2-1	CASSFAGRNEQFF
TRBV15	TRBJ2-5	CATSTGTRETQYF
TRBV19	TRBJ1-5	CASSIGGSKGNQPQHF
TRBV7-2	TRBJ1-1	CASSLVLTGAKAFF
TRBV19	TRBJ1-1	CASSIGHSNTEAFF
TRBV7-3	TRBJ2-3	CASSLGAGGPNTQYF
TRBV15	TRBJ2-5	CATSVRLAGETQYF
TRBV11-2	TRBJ2-3	CASSFTLITSTDTQYF
TRBV7-3	TRBJ2-3	CASSRAGGSTDTQYF